This entry lists 17 T cell receptor beta chains sequenced from one sample in a study of siplizumab effects on memory and regulatory T cells. Clones were sequenced by immunoSEQ multiplex PCR, and TCRdb holds only the in-frame ones, with some missing. The sample has 70,000 to 95,000 clones, 95% to 97% seen once. Sample: naive CD4+ T cells sorted from blood. These receptors were obtained from a human donor in good health.

The V gene is TRBV23-1, the J gene TRBJ2-7; 8 nucleotides line up with TRBD1. TRBV23-1 carries the ORF label, with uncertain function. CDR3 length: 14 residues. The J segment lost 3 bases and the V segment lost 4 bases, leaving 5 bases of the junction unmatched. In DNA, the CDR3 is TGCGCCAGCAGTCGGACAGGGCCTCACTACGAGCAGTACTTC. This gives the protein CASSRTGPHYEQYF.

This clone has a single count. The chain uses TRBV5-4 and TRBJ2-1, with a possible D match to TRBD1 (5 bases). The CDR3 has 14 residues. Germline CDR1 and CDR2: SGHNT and YYREEE (reference sequence). Trimming took 2 bases from V and 7 from J, leaving 13 bases between them. The CDR3 here is CASSFNKGQNEQFF. As DNA, the CDR3 is TGTGCCAGCAGCTTTAATAAGGGGCAAAATGAGCAGTTCTTC.

The genes are TRBV5-1 and TRBJ2-7, with 7 positions matching TRBD1. V lost 3 bases to trimming and J lost 0 bases; unmatched junction nucleotides: 9. Per germline, CDR1 SGHRS and CDR2 YFSETQ. The length of the CDR3 is 16 residues. The CDR3 is CASSYTGDHSSYEQYF. CDR3 bases: TGCGCCAGCAGCTATACAGGGGATCACAGCTCCTACGAGCAGTACTTC. Looking up the rest from reference TRBV5-1 and TRBJ2-7 gives the full variable domain: KAGVTQTPRYLIKTRGQQVTLSCSPISGHRSVSWYQQTPGQGLQFLFEYFSETQRNKGNFPGRFSGRQFSNSRSEMNVSTLELGDSALYLCASSYTGDHSSYEQYFGPGTRLTVT.

The chain couples TRBV29-1 to TRBJ2-7, with TRBD1 matching over 7 bases. The CDR3 runs to 13 residues. The germline V gene has CDR1 SQVTM and CDR2 ANQGSEA. V shed 7 bases and J 6 bases; nucleotides not matched to a gene: 12. CDR3 loop: CSAQTPGGSEQYF. The CDR3 nucleotides are TGCAGCGCTCAAACCCCAGGGGGATCCGAGCAGTACTTC.

The chain uses TRBV7-2 and TRBJ2-1; no reliable D call. Trimming stripped 3 bases from V and 1 base from J, with 10 bases between. The CDR3 runs to 15 residues. Germline CDR1 reads SGHTA; CDR2 reads FQGNSA. CDR3 sequence (DNA): TGTGCCAGCAGCTTGACTGCCCCGTCCTACAATGAGCAGTTCTTC. Translated: CASSLTAPSYNEQFF.

The V gene is TRBV18, the J gene TRBJ1-2; D is uncertain. The CDR3 extends over 13 amino acids. Germline CDR1 reads KGHSH; CDR2 reads LQKENI. Trimming cost V 0 bases and J 4 bases, with 6 bases left between them. CDR3 in DNA: TGTGCCAGCTCACCACCGGAGTCCTATGGCTACACCTTC. It yields the protein CASSPPESYGYTF. The whole variable domain, remainder taken from reference TRBV18 and TRBJ1-2, is NAGVMQNPRHLVRRRGQEARLRCSPMKGHSHVYWYRQLPEEGLKFMVYLQKENIIDESGMPKERFSAEFPKEGPSILRIQQVVRGDSAAYFCASSPPESYGYTFGSGTRLTVV.

CDR3 bases: TGTGCCAGCAGCTTAGCCGGACAGTGGCAAGAGACCCAGTACTTC. Translated: CASSLAGQWQETQYF. This chain connects TRBV7-9 to TRBJ2-5, with a possible D match to TRBD1 (6 bases). The length of the CDR3 is 15 residues. V gave up 0 bases and J gave up 2 bases, with 10 bases separating them. The germline gives CDR1 SEHNR, CDR2 FQNEAQ (reference sequence).

The genes are TRBV7-9 and TRBJ1-1; 9 bases match TRBD1. From germline, CDR1 is SEHNR and CDR2 FQNEAQ (reference sequence). Trimming removed 1 base from V and 14 bases from J; junction bases left unmatched: 17. This CDR3 contains 16 residues. The CDR3 bases are TGTGCCAGCAGCTTAGGCCAACACAGGGGGCCACAATTCGCCTTCTTT. Protein: CASSLGQHRGPQFAFF. Variable domain in full (rest from reference TRBV7-9 and TRBJ1-1): DTGVSQNPRHKITKRGQNVTFRCDPISEHNRLYWYRQTLGQGPEFLTYFQNEAQLEKSRLLSDRFSAERPKGSFSTLEIQRTEQGDSAMYLCASSLGQHRGPQFAFFGQGTRLTVV.

The chain is built from TRBV2 and TRBJ2-1, with TRBD2 matching over 10 bases. Unmatched junction bases numbered 3, after V lost 5 bases and J lost 2 bases. CDR1 is SNHLY and CDR2 is FYNNEI in the germline V gene. The CDR3 sequence is 15 residues long. The CDR3 protein is CASSKLAGTYNEQFF. CDR3 DNA sequence: TGTGCCAGCAGTAAACTAGCGGGAACCTACAATGAGCAGTTCTTC.

The chain uses TRBV5-6 and TRBJ1-6, with 7 bases matching TRBD1. From germline, CDR1 is SGHDT and CDR2 YYEEEE. The CDR3 runs to 14 residues. J lost 9 bases, V lost 0 bases, and 3 bases had no gene match. The CDR3: CASSLGTGGSPLHF. The CDR3 bases are TGTGCCAGCAGCTTGGGGACAGGAGGTTCACCCCTCCACTTT.

The rearrangement joins TRBV6-4 to TRBJ1-6; D uncertain. With 5 bases removed from V and 2 bases from J, the gap between germline ends came to 7 bases. Germline loops: CDR1 MRHNA, CDR2 SNTAGT. CDR3 length: 14 residues. The CDR3 is CASSPGAYNSPLHF. CDR3 DNA: TGTGCCAGCAGTCCGGGCGCCTATAATTCACCCCTCCACTTT.

The rearrangement uses TRBV4-1 and TRBJ2-1; 7 nucleotides align to TRBD1. Germline V CDR1 and CDR2: MGHRA, YSYEKL. J was trimmed by 7 bases and V by 3 bases; bases with no gene match: 6. The CDR3 runs to 14 residues. The CDR3 DNA reads as TGCGCCAGCAGCCAGGCAGGGGGTCGGAATGAGCAGTTCTTC. This translates into CASSQAGGRNEQFF.

The rearrangement joins TRBV5-3 to TRBJ1-4, with 8 bases aligning to TRBD1. TRBV5-3 is an ORF, with its function uncertain. The CDR3 has 14 amino acids. With 6 bases clipped from V and 8 bases from J, the junction kept 9 bases outside the gene matches. The CDR3 coding sequence is TGTGCCAGAACCCGGACAGGGCGTAGGGAAAAACTGTTTTTT. Translated: CARTRTGRREKLFF.

The rearrangement uses TRBV5-4 and TRBJ1-2; 11 bases align to TRBD1. This CDR3 is 14 amino acids long. The trim removed 4 bases at V and 5 bases at J, leaving 4 bases unmatched. Germline lookup yields CDR1 SGHNT and CDR2 YYREEE (reference sequence). The CDR3 reads CASSRTGGGYGYTF. For the CDR3, the DNA is TGTGCCAGCAGCCGGACAGGGGGCGGTTATGGCTACACCTTC.

The chain couples TRBV6-1 to TRBJ1-1, with 11 positions matching TRBD1. CDR1 MNHNS and CDR2 SASEGT come from the germline V gene. V lost 3 bases to trimming and J lost 0 bases; unmatched junction nucleotides: 6. The CDR3 has 17 residues. The chain's CDR3 is CASSDRDRGVLNTEAFF. CDR3 coding DNA: TGTGCCAGCAGTGACCGGGACAGGGGGGTCCTGAACACTGAAGCTTTCTTT.

The chain combines TRBV6-4 with TRBJ2-1; 8 bases line up with TRBD1. This CDR3 is built from 15 residues. After removal of 10 bases from V and 7 bases from J, the junction contained 15 bases not matched to a gene. CDR1 is MRHNA and CDR2 is SNTAGT in the germline V gene. The CDR3 sequence: CATSPRGPFINEQFF. In DNA form, the CDR3 reads TGTGCCACCTCGCCCAGGGGGCCTTTTATAAATGAGCAGTTCTTC.

The chain employs TRBV18 and TRBJ1-4; 11 nucleotides line up with TRBD1. The CDR3 contains 14 residues. Germline loops: CDR1 KGHSH, CDR2 LQKENI. Trimming at V came to 6 bases and at J to 6 bases, leaving 3 bases not matched to a gene. CDR3 in amino acids: CASSWTGGDEKLFF. The DNA of the CDR3 is TGTGCCAGCTCTTGGACAGGGGGCGATGAAAAACTGTTTTTT.